This TCR beta chain was sequenced for a study of identical twins. TCRdb re-called the 5' RACE reads through MiXCR, storing one row per CDR3 protein. In the table there are 1.5 million to 2 million distinct CDR3 sequences, around 29% of which are singletons. CDR3 length: 13 residues. Trimming shortened V by 3 bases and J by 4 bases, and 11 bases separated the two germline ends. Germline values: CDR1 SQVTM, CDR2 ANQGSEA. As to this clonotype: Its antigen is undetermined.

General study results and limits: Fewer insertions marked abundant cord blood beta clonotypes; young adult naive trended weakly, memory not at all. Findings came from cross-sectional statistics, without long-term follow-up of donors. Analyses of zero insertions could, in part, be confounded by invariant MAIT and iNKT cells. Model-predicted out-of-frame TCR alpha sharing fell below observed values in monozygotic twins.

Sequencing used cord blood. V is TRBV29-1 and J is TRBJ2-3, with D unclear. This sequence originates from a newborn girl in good health. CDR3 sequence (DNA): TGCAGCGTTGAGATGATAGGCCCAGATACGCAGTATTTT. Protein: CSVEMIGPDTQYF.